This T cell receptor (beta chain) was captured in a study of vaccination and CD4 T cells after COVID-19. Treatment meaning: approximately nine-day PBMC culture with coronavirus spike peptide pools or control peptides (ViraFEST assay). Days 3 and 7 were when half the medium was replaced with fresh IL-2 medium. Notes on this clonotype: As yet, its antigen is unknown.

The Oncomine TCR Beta short-read assay was what sequenced the DNA obtained from cultured CD4+ T cells. TCRdb re-derived calls from the PCR reads in MiXCR, one entry per CDR3 protein. Of 7,100 or so distinct CDR3 sequences in the sample, about three quarters were seen once. The TCR was taken from a human donor who had recovered from COVID-19. Sequences were obtained from CD4+ T cells from blood, cultured in vitro.

The CDR3 sequence is CASSPGPPEPGELFF. In DNA, the CDR3 is TGTGCCAGCAGCCCGGGACCCCCGGAACCCGGGGAGCTGTTTTTT. The chain couples TRBV11-1 to TRBJ2-2; D is possibly TRBD1 or TRBD2 (5 bases each). Germline lookup yields CDR1 SGHAT and CDR2 FQDESV (reference sequence). There are 15 residues in the CDR3. With 5 bases removed from V and 6 bases from J, the gap between germline ends came to 16 bases.